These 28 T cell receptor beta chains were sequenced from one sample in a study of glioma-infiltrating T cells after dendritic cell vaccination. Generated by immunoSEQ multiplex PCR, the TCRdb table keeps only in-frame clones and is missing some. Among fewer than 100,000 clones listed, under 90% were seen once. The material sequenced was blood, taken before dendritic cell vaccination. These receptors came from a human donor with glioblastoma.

The CDR3 is CASSLRDRGTDTQYF. As DNA, the CDR3 is TGTGCCAGCAGCCTCCGGGACAGGGGAACAGATACGCAGTATTTT. The rearrangement uses TRBV7-9 and TRBJ2-3; 10 bases agree with TRBD1. Losses at the gene ends were 5 bases for V and 3 bases for J; bases not matched to a gene: 5. This CDR3 contains 15 residues. The germline gives CDR1 SEHNR, CDR2 FQNEAQ (reference sequence).

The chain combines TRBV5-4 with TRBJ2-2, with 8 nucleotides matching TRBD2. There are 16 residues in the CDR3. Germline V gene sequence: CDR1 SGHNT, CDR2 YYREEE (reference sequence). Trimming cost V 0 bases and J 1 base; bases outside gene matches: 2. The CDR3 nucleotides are TGTGCCAGCAGCTTGGGTACTAGCGGGAACACCGGGGAGCTGTTTTTT. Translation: CASSLGTSGNTGELFF.

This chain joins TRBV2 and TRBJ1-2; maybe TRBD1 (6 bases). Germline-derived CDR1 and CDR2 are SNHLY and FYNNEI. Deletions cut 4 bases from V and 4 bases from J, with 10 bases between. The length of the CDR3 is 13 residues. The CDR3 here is CASSVVRGYGYTF. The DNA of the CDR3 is TGTGCCAGCAGTGTGGTCAGGGGCTATGGCTACACCTTC. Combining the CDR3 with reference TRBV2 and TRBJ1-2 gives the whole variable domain EPEVTQTPSHQVTQMGQEVILRCVPISNHLYFYWYRQILGQKVEFLVSFYNNEISEKSEIFDDQFSVERPDGSNFTLKIRSTKLEDSAMYFCASSVVRGYGYTFGSGTRLTVV.

The CDR3 DNA reads as TGTGCCAGCAGCCAAGACGGGAGCGGGATGGGTGCCTACGAGCAGTACTTC. Protein sequence: CASSQDGSGMGAYEQYF. This chain connects TRBV4-2 to TRBJ2-7, with 7 positions matching TRBD2. The CDR3 is made up of 17 amino acids. CDR1 LGHNA and CDR2 YNFKEQ come from the germline V gene. V lost 0 bases and J lost 2; bases outside the gene matches: 10.

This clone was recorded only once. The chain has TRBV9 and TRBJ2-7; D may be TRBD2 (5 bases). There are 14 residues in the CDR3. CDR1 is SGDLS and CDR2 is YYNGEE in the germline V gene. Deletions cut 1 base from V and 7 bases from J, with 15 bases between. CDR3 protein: CASSVTPEPGEQYF. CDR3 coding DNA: TGTGCCAGCAGCGTAACCCCCGAACCGGGGGAGCAGTACTTC.

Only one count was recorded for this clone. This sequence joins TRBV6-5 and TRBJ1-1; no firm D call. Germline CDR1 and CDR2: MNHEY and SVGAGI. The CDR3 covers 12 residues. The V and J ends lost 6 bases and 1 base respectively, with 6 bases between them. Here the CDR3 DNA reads TGTGCCAGCAGCCGAGGGAACACTGAAGCTTTCTTT. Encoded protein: CASSRGNTEAFF.

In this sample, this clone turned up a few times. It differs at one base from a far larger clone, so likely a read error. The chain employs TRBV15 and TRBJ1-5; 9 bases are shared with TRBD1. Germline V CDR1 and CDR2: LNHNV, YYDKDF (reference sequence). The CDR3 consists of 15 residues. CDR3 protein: CATSWDRELNQLQHF. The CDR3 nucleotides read TGTGCCACCAGTTGGGACAGGGAGCTAAATCAGCTCCAGCATTTT.

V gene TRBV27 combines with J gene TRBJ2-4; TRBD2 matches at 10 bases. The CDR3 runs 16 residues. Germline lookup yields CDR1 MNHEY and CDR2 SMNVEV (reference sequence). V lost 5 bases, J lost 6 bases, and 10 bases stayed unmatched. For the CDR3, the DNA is TGTGCCAGCAGTCCACTGTCTAGGACTAGCGGAAACATTCAGTACTTC. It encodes CASSPLSRTSGNIQYF.

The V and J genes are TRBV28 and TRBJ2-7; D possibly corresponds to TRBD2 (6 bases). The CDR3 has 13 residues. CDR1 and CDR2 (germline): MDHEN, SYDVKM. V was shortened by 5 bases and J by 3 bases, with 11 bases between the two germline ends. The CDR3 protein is CASSDGGIYEQYF. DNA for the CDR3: TGTGCCAGCAGTGACGGCGGGATCTACGAGCAGTACTTC.

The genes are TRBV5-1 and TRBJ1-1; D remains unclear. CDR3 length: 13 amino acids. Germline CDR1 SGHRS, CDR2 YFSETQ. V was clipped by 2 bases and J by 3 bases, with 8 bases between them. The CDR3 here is CASSFGLDTEAFF. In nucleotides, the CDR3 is TGCGCCAGCAGCTTTGGCCTTGACACTGAAGCTTTCTTT.

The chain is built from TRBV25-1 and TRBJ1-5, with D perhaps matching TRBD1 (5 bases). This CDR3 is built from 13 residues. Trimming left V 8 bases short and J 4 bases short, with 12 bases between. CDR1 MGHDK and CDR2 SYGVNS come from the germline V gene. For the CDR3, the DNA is TGTGCCAGCCGTTCGGGGGGAAATCAGCCCCAGCATTTT. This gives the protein CASRSGGNQPQHF.

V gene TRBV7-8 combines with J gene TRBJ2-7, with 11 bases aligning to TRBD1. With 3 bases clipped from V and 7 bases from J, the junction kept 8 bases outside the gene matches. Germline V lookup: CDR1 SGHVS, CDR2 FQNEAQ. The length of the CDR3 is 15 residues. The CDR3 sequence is CASSFPGQGGYEQYF. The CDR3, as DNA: TGTGCCAGCAGCTTTCCGGGACAGGGGGGGTATGAGCAGTACTTC.

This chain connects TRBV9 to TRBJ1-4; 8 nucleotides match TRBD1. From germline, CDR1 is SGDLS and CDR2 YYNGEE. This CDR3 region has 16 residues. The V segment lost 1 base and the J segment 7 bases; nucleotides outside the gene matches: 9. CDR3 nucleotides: TGTGCCAGCAGCGTAAAACCAGGGGGCGATCGTGAAAAACTGTTTTTT. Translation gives CASSVKPGGDREKLFF.

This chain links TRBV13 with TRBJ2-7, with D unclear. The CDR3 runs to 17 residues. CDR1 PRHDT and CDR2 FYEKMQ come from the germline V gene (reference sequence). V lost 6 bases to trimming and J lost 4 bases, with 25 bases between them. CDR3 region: CASSSYVRDSTPYEQYF. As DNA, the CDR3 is TGTGCCAGCAGTTCCTACGTACGCGACTCAACACCTTACGAGCAGTACTTC.

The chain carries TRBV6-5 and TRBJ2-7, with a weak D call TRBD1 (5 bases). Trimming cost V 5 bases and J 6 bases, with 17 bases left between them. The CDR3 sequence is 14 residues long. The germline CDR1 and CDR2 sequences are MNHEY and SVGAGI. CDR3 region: CASSTAPGYPEQYF. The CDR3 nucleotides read TGTGCCAGCAGTACGGCGCCAGGGTATCCCGAGCAGTACTTC.

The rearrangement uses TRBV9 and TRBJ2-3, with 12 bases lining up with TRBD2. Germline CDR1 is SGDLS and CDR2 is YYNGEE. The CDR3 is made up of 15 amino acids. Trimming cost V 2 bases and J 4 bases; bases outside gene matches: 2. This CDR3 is CASSVTSGSADTQYF. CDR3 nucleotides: TGTGCCAGCAGCGTGACTAGCGGGAGTGCAGATACGCAGTATTTT.

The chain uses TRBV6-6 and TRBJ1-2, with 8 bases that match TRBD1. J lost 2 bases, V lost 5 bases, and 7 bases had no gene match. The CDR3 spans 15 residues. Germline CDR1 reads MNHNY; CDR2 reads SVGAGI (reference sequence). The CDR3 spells CASSTEQGVNYGYTF. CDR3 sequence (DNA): TGTGCCAGCAGTACAGAACAGGGGGTGAACTATGGCTACACCTTC.

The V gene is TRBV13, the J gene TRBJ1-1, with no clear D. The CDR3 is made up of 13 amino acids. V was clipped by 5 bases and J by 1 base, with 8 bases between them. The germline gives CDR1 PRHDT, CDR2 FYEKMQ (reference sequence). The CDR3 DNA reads TGTGCCAGCAGCACTCGGGGGAACACTGAAGCTTTCTTT. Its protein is CASSTRGNTEAFF.

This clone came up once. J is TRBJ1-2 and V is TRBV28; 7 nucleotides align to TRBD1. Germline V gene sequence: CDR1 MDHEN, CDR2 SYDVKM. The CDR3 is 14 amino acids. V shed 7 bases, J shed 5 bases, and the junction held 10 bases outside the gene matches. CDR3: CASISTGSNYGYTF. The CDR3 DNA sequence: TGTGCCAGCATTTCGACAGGGAGTAATTATGGCTACACCTTC.

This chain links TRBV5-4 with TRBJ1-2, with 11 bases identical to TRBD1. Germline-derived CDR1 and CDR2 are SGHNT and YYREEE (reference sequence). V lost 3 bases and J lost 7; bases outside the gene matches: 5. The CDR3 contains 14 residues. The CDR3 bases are TGTGCCAGCAGCTGGGGACAGGGGGAGGGTGGCTACACCTTC. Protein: CASSWGQGEGGYTF.

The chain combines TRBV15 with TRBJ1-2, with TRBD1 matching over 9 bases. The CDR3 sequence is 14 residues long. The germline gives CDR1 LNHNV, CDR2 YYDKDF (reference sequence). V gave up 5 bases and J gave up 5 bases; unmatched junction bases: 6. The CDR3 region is CATSSRDREYGYTF. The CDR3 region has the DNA TGTGCCACCAGCTCCCGGGACAGGGAATATGGCTACACCTTC.

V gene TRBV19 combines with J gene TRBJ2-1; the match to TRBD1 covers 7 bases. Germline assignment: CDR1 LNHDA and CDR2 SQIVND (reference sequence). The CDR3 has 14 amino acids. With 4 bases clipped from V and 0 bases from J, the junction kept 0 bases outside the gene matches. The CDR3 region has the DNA TGTGCCAGTAGTAGGGACAGCTCCTACAATGAGCAGTTCTTC. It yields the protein CASSRDSSYNEQFF.

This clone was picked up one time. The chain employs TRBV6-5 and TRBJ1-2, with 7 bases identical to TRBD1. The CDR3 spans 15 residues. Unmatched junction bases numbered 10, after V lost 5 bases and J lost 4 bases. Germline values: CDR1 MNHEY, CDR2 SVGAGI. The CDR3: CASSPQQGFGYGYTF. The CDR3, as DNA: TGTGCCAGCAGTCCCCAACAGGGGTTCGGCTATGGCTACACCTTC.

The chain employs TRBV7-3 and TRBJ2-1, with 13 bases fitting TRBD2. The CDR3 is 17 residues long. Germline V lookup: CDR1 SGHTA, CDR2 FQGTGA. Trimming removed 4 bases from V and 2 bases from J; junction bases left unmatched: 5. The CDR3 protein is CASSSTSGRAPYNEQFF. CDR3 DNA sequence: TGTGCCAGCAGCTCTACTAGCGGGAGGGCCCCCTACAATGAGCAGTTCTTC. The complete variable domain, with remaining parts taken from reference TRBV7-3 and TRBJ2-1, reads GAGVSQTPSNKVTEKGKYVELRCDPISGHTALYWYRQSLGQGPEFLIYFQGTGAADDSGLPNDRFFAVRPEGSVSTLKIQRTERGDSAVYLCASSSTSGRAPYNEQFFGPGTRLTVL.

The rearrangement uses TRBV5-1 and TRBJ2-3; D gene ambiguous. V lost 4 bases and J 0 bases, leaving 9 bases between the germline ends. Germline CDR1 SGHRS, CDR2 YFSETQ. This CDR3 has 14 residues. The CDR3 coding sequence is TGCGCCAGCAGCCCGTTCAGTAGCACAGATACGCAGTATTTT. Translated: CASSPFSSTDTQYF.

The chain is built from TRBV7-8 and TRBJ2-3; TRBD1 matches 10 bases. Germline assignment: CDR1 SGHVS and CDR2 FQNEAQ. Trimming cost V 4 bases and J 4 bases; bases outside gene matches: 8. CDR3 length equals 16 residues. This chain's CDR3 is CASSSRGQGKSDTQYF. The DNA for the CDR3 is TGTGCCAGCAGCTCAAGGGGACAGGGGAAGTCAGATACGCAGTATTTT.

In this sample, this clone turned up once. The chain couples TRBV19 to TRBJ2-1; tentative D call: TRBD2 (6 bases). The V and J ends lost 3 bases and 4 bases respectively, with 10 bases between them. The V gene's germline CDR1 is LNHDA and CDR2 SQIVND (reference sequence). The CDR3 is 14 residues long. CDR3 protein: CASSMGGDYNEQFF. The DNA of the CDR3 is TGTGCCAGTAGTATGGGCGGGGATTACAATGAGCAGTTCTTC.

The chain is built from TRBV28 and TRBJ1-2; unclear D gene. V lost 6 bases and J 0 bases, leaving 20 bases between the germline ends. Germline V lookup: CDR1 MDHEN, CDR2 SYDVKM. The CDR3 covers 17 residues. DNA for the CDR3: TGTGCCAGCAGCCAAGTGGATTCTTCCGGAGCTAACTATGGCTACACCTTC. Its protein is CASSQVDSSGANYGYTF.